The T cell receptor (beta chain) under discussion was sequenced for a study of blood T cell repertoires in COVID-19. The V and J ends lost 2 bases and 5 bases respectively, with 10 bases between them. The CDR3 runs to 14 residues. Germline V CDR1 and CDR2: MGHDK, SYGVNS. Original data processing: Estimation of nucleated cell counts relied on the amplification of reference gene primers. Clones were sequenced by immunoSEQ multiplex PCR, and TCRdb holds only the in-frame ones, with some missing. V, J and clone size derive from that table, while D and trimming were established from the DNA sequence. The profile shows 180,000 or so clones, roughly 84% of them singletons. This clone occurred once.

Sample: peripheral blood. The chain couples TRBV25-1 to TRBJ1-5; the D gene is possibly TRBD1 (6 bases). This clonotype originated in a man between 60 and 75 years old who had recovered from COVID-19. The DNA for the CDR3 is TGTGCCAGCAGTGAACCGACAGGTTATCAGCCCCAGCATTTT. Its protein is CASSEPTGYQPQHF.